The TCR beta chain described here comes from a study of OX40 agonist ivuxolimab in advanced cancers. Study-wide context: Ivuxolimab, which targeted the costimulatory receptor OX40 (CD134), was an agonistic, fully human IgG2 monoclonal antibody. Intravenous ivuxolimab was administered to patients every 2 weeks at six dose levels: 0.01, 0.1, 0.3, 1.5, 3 and 10 mg/kg. Of the roughly 50 dose-escalation patients, hepatocellular carcinoma was present in approximately 20, melanoma in some 15, renal cell carcinoma in 9 and head and neck cancer in 9. The dose-escalation cohort was 82.7% male with a mean age of approximately 60 years, ranging from about 20 to 85. Patients were allowed to have had prior anti-PD-1, anti-PD-L1 or anti-CTLA-4 therapy, and 40% of the dose-escalation patients had been treated with checkpoint inhibitors. Partial responses occurred in three dose-escalation patients: two with cutaneous melanoma and one with hepatocellular carcinoma. The purpose of peripheral TCRbeta sequencing was to test whether ivuxolimab changed TCR sequence diversity and led to clonal T-cell expansion. The paper reports the monotherapy dose-escalation portion (N of about 47 patients) of the phase I ivuxolimab trial.

The trial excluded patients who had a history of autoimmune disease or were on systemic immunosuppression. In every dose cohort, peripheral blood was drawn for TCR sequencing at baseline, cycle 4 day 1, and cycle 7 day 1. Samples came from an open-label, multicenter, first-in-human phase I dose-escalation trial of ivuxolimab. The trial enrolled adults with locally advanced or metastatic head and neck squamous cell, hepatocellular, melanoma or renal cell carcinoma. Before TCR sequencing, CD4+ T cells and CD8+ T cells from peripheral blood were sorted into separate populations. Results and caveats for the whole study, not just this receptor: On average, CD8+ T cells showed more expanded clones than CD4+ T cells after ivuxolimab. Partial responders in the 0.1-3.0 mg/kg groups had among the lowest normalized peripheral clonal expansion, especially among CD8+ T cells. Clonal expansion of both CD4+ and CD8+ blood T cells was observed from baseline to week 6 at doses 0.1 to 3.0 mg/kg. Which antigens the clonally expanded peripheral T cells were specific for was not determined. Low levels of normalized T-cell clonal expansion were also shown by some nonresponding patients.

Turning to this clone: The target of this receptor is not known. Base qualities are missing; no much larger clone stands one base away.

The CDR3 has 14 amino acids, counting the end cysteine and phenylalanine. Only the CDR3 portion is preserved as DNA: 42 bases, with reading frame beginning at the first base. Reading the germline V gene (reference sequence) gives CDR1 GTSNPN and CDR2 SVGIG. Clipping removes 4 bases from V and 5 bases from J, with 9 as the unmatched junction base count. To sequence the TCRbeta CDR3 region, genomic DNA was isolated from the sorted cells. The immunoSEQ Assay was used to sequence the TCRbeta CDR3 regions. TCRdb limited this immuneACCESS table to in-frame rearrangements with V and J called. A share of clones is missing; checked studies link under half to unresolved V genes, and the rest is unexplained. This sample has under 70,000 clones in its table, and roughly 90% of those were observed once. The ten largest clonotypes hold 0.62% of the sample.

The sequences come from CD4+ or CD8+ T cells sorted from blood, collected in a trial of the OX40 agonist ivuxolimab. This receptor was identified in an adult with an advanced solid tumor such as melanoma, head and neck, liver or kidney cancer. In this chain, TRBV30 is recombined with TRBJ2-7; 9 middle bases align to TRBD1. The nucleotides read TGTGCCTGGACGGGCGGGACAGGGTATAACGAGCAGTACTTC. It specifies CAWTGGTGYNEQYF.